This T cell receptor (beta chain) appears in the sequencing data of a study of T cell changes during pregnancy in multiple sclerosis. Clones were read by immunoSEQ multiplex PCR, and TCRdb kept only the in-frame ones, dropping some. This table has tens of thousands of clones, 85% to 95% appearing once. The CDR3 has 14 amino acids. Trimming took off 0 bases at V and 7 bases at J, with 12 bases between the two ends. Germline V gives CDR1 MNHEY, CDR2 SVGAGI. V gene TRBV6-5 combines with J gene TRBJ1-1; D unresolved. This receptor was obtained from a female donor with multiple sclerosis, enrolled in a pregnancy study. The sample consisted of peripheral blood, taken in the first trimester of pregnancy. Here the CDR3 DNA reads TGTGCCAGCAGTTACTCGTCCAGAGGCTATGAAGCTTTCTTT. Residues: CASSYSSRGYEAFF.